Below, 28 T cell receptor beta chains from the same sample are listed, as sequenced in a study of blood T cells in healthy people across ages. Combining a sample-barcoded 5' primer with a J-beta primer mix, a second PCR ran for roughly 7 to 12 cycles. TCRdb independently ran MiXCR on the 5' RACE reads; one entry per CDR3 protein. The sample holds 450,000 to 600,000 distinct CDR3 sequences, roughly a quarter seen once. These same data were also listed under a study on T cells of mothers and their children.

Sequenced material: blood. The receptors shown here come from a boy under 10 years old in good health.

This clonotype was seen more than once but under ten times. The junction and the germline gene differ at one end; a read error may be behind it. The chain joins TRBV12-3 or TRBV12-4 to TRBJ1-1; TRBD1 might be the D (6 bases). CDR3 length: 13 residues. CDR3 in DNA: TGTGCCAGCAGTCCGGGGACACAGCCTGAAGCTTTTTTT. Translating gives CASSPGTQPEAFF.

This clonotype occurred a few times. V is TRBV7-2 and J is TRBJ2-3, with TRBD2 identical over 9 bases. The V gene's germline CDR1 is SGHTA and CDR2 FQGNSA. With 2 bases clipped from V and 2 bases from J, the junction kept 5 bases outside the gene matches. The CDR3 consists of 16 residues. The CDR3 spells CASSLTSGSITDTQYF. The CDR3 DNA reads TGTGCCAGCAGCTTAACTAGCGGGTCTATCACAGATACGCAGTATTTT.

V is TRBV2 and J is TRBJ2-4, with D unresolved. The CDR3 covers 12 residues. Germline V CDR1 and CDR2: SNHLY, FYNNEI. Trimming pared 8 bases from V and 5 bases from J, leaving 10 bases between. The CDR3 DNA reads TGTGCCAGCTGTGTTAAGCAAAACATTCAGTACTTC. It yields the protein CASCVKQNIQYF.

The sample holds a few counts of this clonotype. The rearrangement links TRBV6-6 to TRBJ1-2, with D perhaps matching TRBD1 (5 bases). Trimming left V 6 bases short and J 3 bases short, with 11 bases between. Germline V gene lookup returns CDR1 MNHNY and CDR2 SVGAGI (reference sequence). The CDR3 is made up of 13 amino acids. In DNA form, the CDR3 reads TGTGCCAGCAGCCAGAGGGGCTACTATGGCTACACCTTC. Translating it yields CASSQRGYYGYTF.

The chain combines TRBV7-8 with TRBJ2-1; D may be TRBD1 (5 bases). The J call is in doubt because the DNA end fits TRBJ2-5 better. The CDR3 is 17 residues long. Germline V gene data show CDR1 as SGHVS and CDR2 as FQNEAQ. CDR3 residues: CASSSEAWGGRQETQYF. Here the CDR3 DNA reads TGTGCCAGCAGCTCAGAAGCCTGGGGCGGTAGACAAGAGACCCAGTACTTC.

This rearrangement joins TRBV19 to TRBJ1-4; D perhaps matches TRBD1 (5 bases). CDR1 is LNHDA, CDR2 SQIVND, per germline (reference sequence). The CDR3 is 16 amino acids. V was clipped by 3 bases and J by 7 bases, with 18 bases between them. Here the CDR3 DNA reads TGTGCCAGTAGTATCGGCGGCCAACCTGGGGGTGAAAAACTGTTTTTT. Translating gives CASSIGGQPGGEKLFF.

The sample holds many counts of this clonotype. The J gene is TRBJ1-4, the V gene TRBV7-9, with 8 nucleotides matching TRBD1. CDR1 and CDR2 from the germline V gene are SEHNR and FQNEAQ (reference sequence). The CDR3 contains 16 residues. J was trimmed by 7 bases and V by 5 bases; bases with no gene match: 12. CDR3 nucleotides: TGTGCCAGCAGCCTGCTTGACAGGGGCAGTCTTGAAAAACTGTTTTTT. Translation gives CASSLLDRGSLEKLFF.

As regards this clonotype: The junction departs from germline at one end; a sequencing error may be responsible. The chain employs TRBV4-2 and TRBJ2-5; the D is unclear. Germline loops: CDR1 LGHNA, CDR2 YNFKEQ. The CDR3 is 11 amino acids. CDR3 DNA: TGTGCCAGCAGCCAAGAATTTGAGAGGATCTTC. It yields the protein CASSQEFERIF.

This clonotype showed up just a few times. The V call is TRBV18, the J call TRBJ1-1; D is ambiguous. Germline assignment: CDR1 KGHSH and CDR2 LQKENI. The CDR3 consists of 14 residues. Trimming removed 2 bases at V and 0 bases at J, with 7 bases between. CDR3 DNA sequence: TGTGCCAGCTCACCAACAGTCTTGAACACTGAAGCTTTCTTT. As protein: CASSPTVLNTEAFF.

V and J are TRBV12-3 or TRBV12-4 and TRBJ2-7; tentative D call: TRBD1 (6 bases). Trimming shortened V by 5 bases and J by 1 base, and 12 bases separated the two germline ends. This CDR3 is 14 amino acids long. CDR3 in amino acids: CASSPSGQSYEQYF. The DNA of the CDR3 is TGTGCCAGCAGTCCCTCCGGACAGTCCTACGAGCAGTACTTC.

The rearrangement uses TRBV5-1 and TRBJ2-5; 11 bases match TRBD2. The germline V gene encodes CDR1 SGHRS and CDR2 YFSETQ. V dropped 4 bases and J dropped 2; count of bases not matched to a gene: 4. The CDR3 is 15 residues long. CDR3 region: CASSGGLAVQETQYF. CDR3 nucleotide sequence: TGCGCCAGCAGCGGGGGACTAGCGGTACAAGAGACCCAGTACTTC.

This clonotype was seen a few times. The V and J genes are TRBV20-1 and TRBJ2-5; D might be TRBD1 (6 bases). The CDR3 consists of 17 residues. The germline V and J ends were trimmed by 6 bases and 2 bases, with 25 bases remaining between them. CDR1 is DFQATT, CDR2 SNEGSKA, per germline (reference sequence). The CDR3 nucleotides are TGCAGTGCCGACAGCCGTACAGGGCTGCCCGATCAAGAGACCCAGTACTTC. Protein product: CSADSRTGLPDQETQYF.

This clonotype was seen a few times. The chain joins TRBV6-2 or TRBV6-3 to TRBJ1-3; D is ambiguous. Germline CDR1 MNHEY, CDR2 SVGEGT. The germline V and J ends were trimmed by 9 bases and 4 bases, with 10 bases remaining between them. This CDR3 contains 12 residues. CDR3 protein: CASGLNGNTIYF. CDR3 sequence (DNA): TGTGCCAGTGGACTGAACGGAAACACCATATATTTT.

The rearrangement joins TRBV7-9 to TRBJ1-1; D might be TRBD1 (5 bases). The V end lost 4 bases, the J end lost 5 bases, and 8 bases lay between the germline ends. The V gene's germline CDR1 is SEHNR and CDR2 FQNEAQ (reference sequence). The CDR3 length is 12 residues. CDR3: CASSSEGTEAFF. CDR3 DNA sequence: TGTGCCAGCAGCTCCGAGGGGACTGAAGCTTTCTTT.

The CDR3 sequence is CASSRQGVETQYF. CDR3 sequence (DNA): TGTGCCAGCAGCCGACAGGGGGTAGAGACCCAGTACTTC. This chain connects TRBV3-1 to TRBJ2-5; 9 nucleotides agree with TRBD1. The CDR3 consists of 13 residues. J gave up 4 bases and V 4 bases, and 1 base lay outside the gene matches. CDR1 LGHDT and CDR2 YNNKEL come from the germline V gene (reference sequence).

This clonotype was observed a few times. V gene TRBV12-3 or TRBV12-4 combines with J gene TRBJ1-2; D gene uncertain. V was clipped by 6 bases and J by 5 bases, with 10 bases between them. The CDR3 loop spans 12 amino acids. The CDR3 sequence is CASSPSFYGYTF. The CDR3 DNA is TGTGCCAGCAGCCCGTCCTTTTATGGCTACACCTTC.

V usage is TRBV5-6 and J usage is TRBJ2-1, with D hard to call. Per the germline V gene, CDR1 is SGHDT and CDR2 is YYEEEE. Trimming shortened V by 1 base and J by 9 bases, and 8 bases separated the two germline ends. There are 12 residues in the CDR3. The CDR3 nucleotides read TGTGCCAGCAGCTTGCGGTTTGGTGAGCAGTTCTTC. Its protein product is CASSLRFGEQFF.

The chain recombines TRBV29-1 with TRBJ2-7; possibly TRBD2 for D (5 bases). V dropped 6 bases and J dropped 4 bases, with 16 bases sitting between them. From germline, CDR1 is SQVTM and CDR2 ANQGSEA. The length of the CDR3 is 13 residues. This CDR3 reads CSVGVRPGYEQYF. As DNA, the CDR3 is TGCAGCGTAGGCGTCCGGCCGGGGTACGAGCAGTACTTC.

This clonotype was observed many times. V usage is TRBV7-2 and J usage is TRBJ2-5, with 10 bases fitting TRBD2. Trimming cost V 1 base and J 4 bases; bases outside gene matches: 9. The CDR3 loop spans 17 amino acids. Germline-derived CDR1 and CDR2 are SGHTA and FQGNSA. CDR3 sequence: CASSLDSGLATRETQYF. The CDR3 region has the DNA TGTGCCAGCAGCTTAGATTCGGGACTAGCGACCCGAGAGACCCAGTACTTC.

This clonotype was detected many times. J is TRBJ2-1 and V is TRBV27; the D gene is possibly TRBD2 (6 bases). V lost 4 bases to trimming and J lost 8 bases, with 18 bases between them. Germline V CDR1 and CDR2: MNHEY, SMNVEV (reference sequence). CDR3 length: 15 amino acids. The CDR3 sequence: CASSSGGGALHEQFF. The CDR3 DNA sequence: TGTGCCAGCAGTTCAGGCGGCGGGGCCCTCCATGAGCAGTTCTTC.

This sequence joins TRBV20-1 and TRBJ1-6, with 10 nucleotides matching TRBD1. V lost 6 bases, J lost 12 bases, and 11 bases stayed unmatched. CDR1 DFQATT and CDR2 SNEGSKA come from the germline V gene (reference sequence). The CDR3 consists of 14 residues. Written as DNA, the CDR3 is TGCAGTGCAATTGGACAGGGGGTGGGTGGACCCCTCCACTTT. It translates to CSAIGQGVGGPLHF.

This CDR3 is CASSWSSNSYEQFF. The CDR3 nucleotides read TGTGCCAGCAGCTGGAGCTCGAATAGTTATGAGCAGTTCTTC. This chain links TRBV7-9 with TRBJ2-1; no firm D call. Between the trimmed V and J ends, which lost 4 bases and 8 bases, there was a span of 15 bases. The CDR3 has 14 residues. Germline CDR1 is SEHNR and CDR2 is FQNEAQ (reference sequence).

Worth noting for this clonotype: A read error may account for a junction end that differs from germline. V usage is TRBV6-2 or TRBV6-3 and J usage is TRBJ2-3, with D possibly called TRBD1 or TRBD2 (5 bases each). Germline V gene sequence: CDR1 MNHEY, CDR2 SVGEGT. The CDR3 runs to 14 residues. CDR3 DNA sequence: TGTGTCAGCCGTCTATCGGGACCCCCGAAAACGCAGTATTTT. It translates to CVSRLSGPPKTQYF.

This clonotype was detected a few times. The junction differs from germline at one of its ends, possibly a read error. This chain connects TRBV12-3 or TRBV12-4 to TRBJ2-5, with D possibly TRBD1 on 6 matching bases. The CDR3 runs 15 residues. The CDR3 loop is CASSAQGGDWETRYF. The CDR3 region has the DNA TGTGCCAGCAGCGCTCAAGGGGGAGATTGGGAGACCCGGTACTTC.

This chain links TRBV4-1 with TRBJ1-5; D possibly corresponds to TRBD1 (5 bases). The CDR3 spans 14 residues. The germline V gene encodes CDR1 MGHRA and CDR2 YSYEKL. V gave up 1 base and J gave up 5 bases, with 9 bases separating them. This chain's CDR3 is CASSQVRGDQPQHF. The CDR3 coding sequence is TGCGCCAGCAGCCAAGTCCGAGGGGATCAGCCCCAGCATTTT.

Only a few counts were recorded for this clonotype. V is TRBV27 and J is TRBJ2-7; 9 bases line up with TRBD1. The trim removed 5 bases at V and 5 bases at J, leaving 10 bases unmatched. CDR3 length: 15 residues. CDR1 MNHEY and CDR2 SMNVEV come from the germline V gene (reference sequence). CDR3: CASSRTGQGIHEQYF. In DNA form, the CDR3 reads TGTGCCAGCAGTCGCACGGGACAGGGAATCCACGAGCAGTACTTC.

J is TRBJ2-5 and V is TRBV27, with 8 positions matching TRBD2. Germline V gene data show CDR1 as MNHEY and CDR2 as SMNVEV (reference sequence). Trimming at V came to 3 bases and at J to 0 bases, leaving 6 bases not matched to a gene. The CDR3 is 16 amino acids. The CDR3 is CASSFVASGHQETQYF. The CDR3 DNA sequence: TGTGCCAGCAGTTTTGTGGCTAGCGGGCACCAAGAGACCCAGTACTTC.

This clonotype was counted between two and nine times. The rearrangement joins TRBV30 to TRBJ2-2; D is perhaps TRBD2 (6 bases). The CDR3 contains 17 residues. Germline V lookup: CDR1 GTSNPN, CDR2 SVGIG (reference sequence). V lost 6 bases and J 5 bases, leaving 25 bases between the germline ends. The CDR3 spells CACMIWRGGFRTGELFF. CDR3 DNA sequence: TGTGCCTGCATGATCTGGAGGGGTGGTTTTAGGACCGGGGAGCTGTTTTTT.